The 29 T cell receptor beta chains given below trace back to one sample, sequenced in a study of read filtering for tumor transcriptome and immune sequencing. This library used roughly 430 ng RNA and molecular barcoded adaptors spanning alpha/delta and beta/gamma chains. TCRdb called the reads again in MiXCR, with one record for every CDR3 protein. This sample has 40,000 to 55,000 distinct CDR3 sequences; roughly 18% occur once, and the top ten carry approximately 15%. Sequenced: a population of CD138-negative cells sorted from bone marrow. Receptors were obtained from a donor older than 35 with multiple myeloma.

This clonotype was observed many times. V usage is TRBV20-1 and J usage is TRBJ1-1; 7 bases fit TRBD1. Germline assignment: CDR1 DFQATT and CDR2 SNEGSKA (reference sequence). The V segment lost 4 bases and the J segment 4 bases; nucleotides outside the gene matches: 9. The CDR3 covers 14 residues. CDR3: CSATSGTVSTEAFF. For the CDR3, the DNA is TGCAGTGCTACTAGTGGGACAGTTAGCACTGAAGCTTTCTTT.

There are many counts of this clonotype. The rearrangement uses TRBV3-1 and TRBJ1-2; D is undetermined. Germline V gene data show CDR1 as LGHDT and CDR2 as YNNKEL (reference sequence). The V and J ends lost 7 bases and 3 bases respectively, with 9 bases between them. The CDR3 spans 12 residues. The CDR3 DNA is TGTGCCAGCAACGACGGATACTATGGCTACACCTTC. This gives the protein CASNDGYYGYTF.

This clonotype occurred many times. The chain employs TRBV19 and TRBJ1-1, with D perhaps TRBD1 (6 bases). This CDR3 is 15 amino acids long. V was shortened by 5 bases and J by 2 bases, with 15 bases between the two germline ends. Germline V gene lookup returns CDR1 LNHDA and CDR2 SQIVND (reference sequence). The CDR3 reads CASSVQGTYNTEAFF. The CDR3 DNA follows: TGTGCCAGTAGTGTCCAGGGGACCTATAACACTGAAGCTTTCTTT.

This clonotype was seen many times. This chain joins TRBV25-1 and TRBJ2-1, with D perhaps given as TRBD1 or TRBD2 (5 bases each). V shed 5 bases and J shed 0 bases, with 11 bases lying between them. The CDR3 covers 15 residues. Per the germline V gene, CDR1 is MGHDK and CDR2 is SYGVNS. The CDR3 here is CASSLWGSSYNEQFF. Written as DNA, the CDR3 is TGTGCCAGCAGTCTCTGGGGGAGCTCCTACAATGAGCAGTTCTTC.

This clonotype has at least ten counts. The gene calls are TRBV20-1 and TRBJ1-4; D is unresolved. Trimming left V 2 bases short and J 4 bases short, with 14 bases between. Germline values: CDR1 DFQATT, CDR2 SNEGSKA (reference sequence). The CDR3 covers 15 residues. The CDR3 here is CSARSGFGRNEKLFF. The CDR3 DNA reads TGCAGTGCTAGATCTGGGTTTGGCCGTAATGAAAAACTGTTTTTT.

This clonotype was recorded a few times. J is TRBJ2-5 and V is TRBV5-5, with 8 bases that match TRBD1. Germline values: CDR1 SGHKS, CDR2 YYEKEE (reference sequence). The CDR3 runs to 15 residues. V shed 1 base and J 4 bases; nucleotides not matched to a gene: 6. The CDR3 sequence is CASSLFRTGTETQYF. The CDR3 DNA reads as TGTGCCAGCAGCTTGTTCAGGACAGGGACAGAGACCCAGTACTTC. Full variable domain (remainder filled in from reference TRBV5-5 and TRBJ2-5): DAGVTQSPTHLIKTRGQQVTLRCSPISGHKSVSWYQQVLGQGPQFIFQYYEKEERGRGNFPDRFSARQFPNYSSELNVNALLLGDSALYLCASSLFRTGTETQYFGPGTRLLVL.

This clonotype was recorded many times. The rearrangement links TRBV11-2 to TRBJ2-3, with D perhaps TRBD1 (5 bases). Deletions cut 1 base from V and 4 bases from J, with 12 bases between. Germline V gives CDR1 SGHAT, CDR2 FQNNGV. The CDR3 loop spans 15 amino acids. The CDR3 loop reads CASSLVSGAPDTQYF. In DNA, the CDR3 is TGTGCCAGCAGCTTAGTCAGTGGGGCCCCAGATACGCAGTATTTT.

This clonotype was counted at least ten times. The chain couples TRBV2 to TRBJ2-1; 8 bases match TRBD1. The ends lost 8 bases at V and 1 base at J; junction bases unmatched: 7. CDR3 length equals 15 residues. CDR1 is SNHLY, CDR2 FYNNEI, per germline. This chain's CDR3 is CASAGGRGSYNEQFF. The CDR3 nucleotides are TGTGCCAGCGCAGGGGGCAGGGGGTCCTACAATGAGCAGTTCTTC.

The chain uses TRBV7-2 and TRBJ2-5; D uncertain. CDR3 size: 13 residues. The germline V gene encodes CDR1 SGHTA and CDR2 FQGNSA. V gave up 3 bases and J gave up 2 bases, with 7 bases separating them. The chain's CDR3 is CASSFGMQETQYF. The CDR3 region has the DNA TGTGCCAGCAGCTTTGGGATGCAAGAGACCCAGTACTTC. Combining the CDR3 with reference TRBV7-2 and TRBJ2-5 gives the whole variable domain GAGVSQSPSNKVTEKGKDVELRCDPISGHTALYWYRQSLGQGLEFLIYFQGNSAPDKSGLPSDRFSAERTGGSVSTLTIQRTQQEDSAVYLCASSFGMQETQYFGPGTRLLVL.

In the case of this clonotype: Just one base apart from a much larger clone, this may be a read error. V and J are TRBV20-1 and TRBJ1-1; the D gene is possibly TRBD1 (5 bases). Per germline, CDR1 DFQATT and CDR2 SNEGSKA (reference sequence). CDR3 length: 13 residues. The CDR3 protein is CSAKGLKNSEAFF. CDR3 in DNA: TGCAGTGCCAAGGGACTAAAGAACAGTGAAGCTTTCTTT.

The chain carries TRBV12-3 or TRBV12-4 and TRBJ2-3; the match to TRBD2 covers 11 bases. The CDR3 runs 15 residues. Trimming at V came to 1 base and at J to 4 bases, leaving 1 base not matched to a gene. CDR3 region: CASSLGTSGPDTQYF. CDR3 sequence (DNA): TGTGCCAGCAGTTTAGGGACTAGCGGGCCAGATACGCAGTATTTT.

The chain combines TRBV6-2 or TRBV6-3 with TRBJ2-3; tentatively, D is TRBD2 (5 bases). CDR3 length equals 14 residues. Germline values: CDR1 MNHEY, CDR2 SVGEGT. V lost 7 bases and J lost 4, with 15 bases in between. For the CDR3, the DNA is TGTGCCAGCAACTGCGGGCAAGACTCAGATACGCAGTATTTT. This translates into CASNCGQDSDTQYF.

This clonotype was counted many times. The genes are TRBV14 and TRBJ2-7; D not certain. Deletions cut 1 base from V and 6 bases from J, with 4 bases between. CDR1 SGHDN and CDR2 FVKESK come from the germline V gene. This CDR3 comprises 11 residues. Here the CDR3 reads CASSQGGEQYF. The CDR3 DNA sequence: TGTGCCAGCAGCCAAGGAGGCGAGCAGTACTTC.

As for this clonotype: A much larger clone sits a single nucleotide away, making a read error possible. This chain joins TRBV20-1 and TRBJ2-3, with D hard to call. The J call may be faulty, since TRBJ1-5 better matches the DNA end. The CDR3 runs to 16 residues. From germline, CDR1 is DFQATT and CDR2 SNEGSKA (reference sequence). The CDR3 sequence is CSARDPSGRYPDTQHF. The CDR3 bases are TGCAGTGCTAGAGATCCAAGCGGGAGGTATCCAGATACGCAGCATTTT.

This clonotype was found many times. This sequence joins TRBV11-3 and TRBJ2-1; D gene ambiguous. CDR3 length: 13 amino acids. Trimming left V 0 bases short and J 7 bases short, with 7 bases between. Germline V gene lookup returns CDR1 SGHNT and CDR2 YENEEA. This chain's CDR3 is CASSLDYSNEQFF. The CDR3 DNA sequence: TGTGCCAGCAGCTTAGATTACAGTAATGAGCAGTTCTTC.

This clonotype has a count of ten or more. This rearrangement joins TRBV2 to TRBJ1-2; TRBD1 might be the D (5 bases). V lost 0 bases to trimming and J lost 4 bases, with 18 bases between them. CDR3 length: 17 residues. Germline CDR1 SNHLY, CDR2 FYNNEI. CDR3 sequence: CASSEAGDLPTIYGYTF. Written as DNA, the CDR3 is TGTGCCAGCAGTGAAGCGGGGGACCTCCCTACCATCTATGGCTACACCTTC.

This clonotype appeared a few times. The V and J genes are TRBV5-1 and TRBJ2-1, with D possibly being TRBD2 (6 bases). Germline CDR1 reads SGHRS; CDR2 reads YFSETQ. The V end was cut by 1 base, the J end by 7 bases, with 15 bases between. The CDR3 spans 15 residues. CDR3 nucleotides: TGCGCCAGCAGCTTGACCCAAGGACTATCGAATGAGCAGTTCTTC. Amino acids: CASSLTQGLSNEQFF.

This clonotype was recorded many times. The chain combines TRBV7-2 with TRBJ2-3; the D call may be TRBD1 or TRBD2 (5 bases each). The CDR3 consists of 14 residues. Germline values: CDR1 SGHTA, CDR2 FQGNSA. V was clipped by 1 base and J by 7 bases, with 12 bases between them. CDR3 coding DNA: TGTGCCAGCAGCTTAGTTGGCTCGGGGCATACGCAGTATTTT. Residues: CASSLVGSGHTQYF. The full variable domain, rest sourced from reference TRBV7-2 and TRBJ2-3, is GAGVSQSPSNKVTEKGKDVELRCDPISGHTALYWYRQSLGQGLEFLIYFQGNSAPDKSGLPSDRFSAERTGGSVSTLTIQRTQQEDSAVYLCASSLVGSGHTQYFGPGTRLTVL.

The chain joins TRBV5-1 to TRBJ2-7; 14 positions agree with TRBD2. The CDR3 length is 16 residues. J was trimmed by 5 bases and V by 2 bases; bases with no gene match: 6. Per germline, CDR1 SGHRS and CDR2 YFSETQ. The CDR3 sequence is CASSLHPGLAGDEQYF. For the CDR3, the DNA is TGCGCCAGCAGCTTACACCCGGGACTAGCGGGAGACGAGCAGTACTTC.

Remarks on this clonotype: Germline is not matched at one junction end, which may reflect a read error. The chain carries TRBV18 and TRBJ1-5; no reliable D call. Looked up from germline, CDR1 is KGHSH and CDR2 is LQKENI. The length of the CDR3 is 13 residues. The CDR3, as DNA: TGTGTCAGCTCACCGAGAAGGGATCAGCCCCAGCATTTT. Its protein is CVSSPRRDQPQHF.

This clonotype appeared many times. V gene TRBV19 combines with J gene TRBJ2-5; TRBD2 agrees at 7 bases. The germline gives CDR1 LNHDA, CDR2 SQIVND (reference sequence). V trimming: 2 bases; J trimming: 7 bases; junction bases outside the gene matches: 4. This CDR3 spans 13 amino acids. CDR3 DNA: TGTGCCAGTAGTATAACCTGGGGGGGGACCCAGTACTTC. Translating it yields CASSITWGGTQYF. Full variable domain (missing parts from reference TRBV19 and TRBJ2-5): DGGITQSPKYLFRKEGQNVTLSCEQNLNHDAMYWYRQDPGQGLRLIYYSQIVNDFQKGDIAEGYSVSREKKESFPLTVTSAQKNPTAFYLCASSITWGGTQYFGPGTRLLVL.

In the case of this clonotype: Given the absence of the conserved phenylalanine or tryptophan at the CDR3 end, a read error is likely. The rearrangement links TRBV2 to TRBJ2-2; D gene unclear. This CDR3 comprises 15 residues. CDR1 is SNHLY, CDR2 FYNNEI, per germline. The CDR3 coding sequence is TGTGCTAGCAGTGAAAGTGGCGCGCCCACCGGGGAGCTGTTTCTT. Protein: CASSESGAPTGELFL.

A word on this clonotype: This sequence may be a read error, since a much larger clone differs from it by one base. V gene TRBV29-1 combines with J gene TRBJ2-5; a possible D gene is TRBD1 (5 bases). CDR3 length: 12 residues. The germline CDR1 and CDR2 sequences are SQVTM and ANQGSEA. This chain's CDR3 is CSVAWGQESQYF. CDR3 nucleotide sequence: TGCAGCGTTGCTTGGGGCCAAGAGTCCCAGTACTTC. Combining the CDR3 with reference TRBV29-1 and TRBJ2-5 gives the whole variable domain SAVISQKPSRDICQRGTSLTIQCQVDSQVTMMFWYRQQPGQSLTLIATANQGSEATYESGFVIDKFPISRPNLTFSTLTVSNMSPEDSSIYLCSVAWGQESQYFGPGTRLLVL.

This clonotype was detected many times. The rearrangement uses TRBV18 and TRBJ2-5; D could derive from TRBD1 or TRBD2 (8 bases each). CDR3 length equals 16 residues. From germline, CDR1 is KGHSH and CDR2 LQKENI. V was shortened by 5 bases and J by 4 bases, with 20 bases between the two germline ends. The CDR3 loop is CASSSTFSGTGETQYF. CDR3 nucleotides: TGTGCCAGCTCATCAACCTTTAGCGGGACAGGAGAGACCCAGTACTTC.

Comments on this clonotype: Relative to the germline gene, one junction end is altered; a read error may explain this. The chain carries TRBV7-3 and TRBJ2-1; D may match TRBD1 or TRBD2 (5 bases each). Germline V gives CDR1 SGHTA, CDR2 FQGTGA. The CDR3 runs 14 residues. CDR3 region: CAGSLYVGRDEQFF. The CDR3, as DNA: TGTGCCGGCAGCTTATATGTGGGACGCGACGAGCAGTTCTTC.

The chain's CDR3 is CASRVSGTDTQYF. In nucleotides, the CDR3 is TGCGCCAGCAGGGTATCCGGGACGGATACGCAGTATTTT. The V and J genes are TRBV5-1 and TRBJ2-3; D may be TRBD1 or TRBD2 (5 bases each). This CDR3 has 13 amino acids. The ends were cut back, 5 bases at V and 6 bases at J, with 13 bases in the middle. CDR1 is SGHRS and CDR2 is YFSETQ in the germline V gene.

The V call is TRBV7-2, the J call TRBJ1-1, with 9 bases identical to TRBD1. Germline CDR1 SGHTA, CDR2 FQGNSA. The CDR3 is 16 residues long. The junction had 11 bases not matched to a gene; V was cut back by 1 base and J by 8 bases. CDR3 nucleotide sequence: TGTGCCAGCAGCTTAGTGATTTCGGGACAGGGAAGAGAAGCTTTCTTT. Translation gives CASSLVISGQGREAFF.

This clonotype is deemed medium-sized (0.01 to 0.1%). The CDR3 sequence is CASSLGRIYEQYF. CDR3 DNA: TGTGCCAGCAGTCTCGGTAGGATCTACGAGCAGTACTTC. The chain joins TRBV7-9 to TRBJ2-7; D gene uncertain. V was clipped by 6 bases and J by 3 bases, with 12 bases between them. This CDR3 comprises 13 residues. Per germline, CDR1 SEHNR and CDR2 FQNEAQ (reference sequence).

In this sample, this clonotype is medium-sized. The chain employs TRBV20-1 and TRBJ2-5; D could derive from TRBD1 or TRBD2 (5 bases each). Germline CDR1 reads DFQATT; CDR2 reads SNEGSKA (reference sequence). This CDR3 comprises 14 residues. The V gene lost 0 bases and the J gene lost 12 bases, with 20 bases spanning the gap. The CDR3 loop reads CSARETLGARGEYF. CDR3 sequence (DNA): TGCAGTGCTAGAGAAACTCTCGGGGCTCGGGGAGAGTACTTC.